The T cell receptor beta chain described here comes from a study of blood T cell repertoires in COVID-19. The CDR3 totals 18 residues. Germline loops: CDR1 SGHTA, CDR2 FQGTGA. After removal of 5 bases from V and 6 bases from J, the junction contained 18 bases not matched to a gene. Generated by immunoSEQ multiplex PCR, the TCRdb table keeps only in-frame clones and is missing some. The sample records under 350,000 clones, around nine tenths being singletons. This chain links TRBV7-3 with TRBJ2-1; 8 nucleotides match TRBD2. What was sequenced was peripheral blood. The origin of this receptor is a man aged 50 or older with acute or convalescent COVID-19. The CDR3 sequence: CASSPTVGLQRGFNEQFF. The CDR3 DNA follows: TGTGCCAGCAGCCCCACTGTTGGACTACAGCGGGGGTTCAATGAGCAGTTCTTC.